The TCR beta chain described here comes from a study of T cells after yellow fever vaccination. TCRdb used MiXCR to reprocess the 5' RACE reads, holding one entry per CDR3 protein. The sample shows about 580,000 distinct CDR3 sequences, around 17% of them seen only once. The CDR3 covers 15 residues. CDR1 is LGHNA, CDR2 YNFKEQ, per germline. Trimming shortened V by 0 bases and J by 8 bases, and 16 bases separated the two germline ends. The receptor's source is a man between 18 and 35 years old who received the YFV17D yellow fever vaccine. Source: PBMCs, taken 4 to 6 days after the first yellow fever vaccination. The gene calls are TRBV4-2 and TRBJ1-1; D is uncertain. CDR3 sequence reads: CASSQESSSMYEAFF. As DNA, the CDR3 is TGTGCCAGCAGCCAAGAATCGTCGTCGATGTACGAAGCTTTCTTT.